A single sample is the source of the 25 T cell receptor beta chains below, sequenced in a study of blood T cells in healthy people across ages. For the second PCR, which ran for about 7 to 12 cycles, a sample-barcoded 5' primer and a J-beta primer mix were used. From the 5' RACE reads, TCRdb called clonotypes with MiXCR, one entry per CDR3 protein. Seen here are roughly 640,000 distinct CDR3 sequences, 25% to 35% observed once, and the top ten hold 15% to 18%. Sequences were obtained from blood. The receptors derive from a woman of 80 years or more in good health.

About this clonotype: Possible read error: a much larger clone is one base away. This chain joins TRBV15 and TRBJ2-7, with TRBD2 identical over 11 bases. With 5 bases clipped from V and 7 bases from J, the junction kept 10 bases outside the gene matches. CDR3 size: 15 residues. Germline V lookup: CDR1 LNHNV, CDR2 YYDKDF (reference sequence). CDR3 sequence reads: CATSLSGGASNEQYF. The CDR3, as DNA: TGTGCCACCAGCCTTAGCGGGGGGGCCTCCAATGAGCAGTACTTC.

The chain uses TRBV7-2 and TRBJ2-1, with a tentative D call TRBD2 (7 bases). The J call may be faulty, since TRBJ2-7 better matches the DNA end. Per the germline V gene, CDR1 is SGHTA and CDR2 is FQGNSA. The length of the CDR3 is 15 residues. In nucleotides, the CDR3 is TGTGCCAGCAGGCCAGACGGGGGGCCTTACAATGAGCAGTACTTC. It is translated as CASRPDGGPYNEQYF.

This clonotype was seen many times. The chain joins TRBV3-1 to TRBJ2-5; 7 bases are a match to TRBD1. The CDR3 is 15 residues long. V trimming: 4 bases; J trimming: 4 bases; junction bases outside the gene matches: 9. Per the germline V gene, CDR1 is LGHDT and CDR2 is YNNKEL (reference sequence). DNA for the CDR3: TGTGCCAGCAGCCCCCCTCGAGGGACAGCAGAGACCCAGTACTTC. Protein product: CASSPPRGTAETQYF.

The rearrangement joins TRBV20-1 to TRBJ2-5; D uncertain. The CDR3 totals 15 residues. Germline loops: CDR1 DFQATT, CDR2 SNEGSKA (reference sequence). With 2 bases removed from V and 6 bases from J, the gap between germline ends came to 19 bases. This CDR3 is CSARQYGNPRQTQYF. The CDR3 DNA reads TGCAGTGCTAGACAATATGGGAATCCGAGACAGACCCAGTACTTC.

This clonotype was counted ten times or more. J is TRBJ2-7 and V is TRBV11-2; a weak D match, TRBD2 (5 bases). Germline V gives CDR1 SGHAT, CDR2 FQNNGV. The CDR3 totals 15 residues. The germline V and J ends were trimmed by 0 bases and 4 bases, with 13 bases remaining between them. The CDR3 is CASSLDGSSEYEQYF. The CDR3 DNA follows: TGTGCCAGCAGCTTAGATGGGAGTAGCGAGTACGAGCAGTACTTC.

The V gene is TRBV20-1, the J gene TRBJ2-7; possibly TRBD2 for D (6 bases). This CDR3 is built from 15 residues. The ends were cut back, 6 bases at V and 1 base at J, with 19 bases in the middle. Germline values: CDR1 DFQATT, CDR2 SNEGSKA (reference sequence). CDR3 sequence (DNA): TGCAGTGCCAGATATCCGGGACTCGGATCCTACGAGCAGTACTTC. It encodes CSARYPGLGSYEQYF.

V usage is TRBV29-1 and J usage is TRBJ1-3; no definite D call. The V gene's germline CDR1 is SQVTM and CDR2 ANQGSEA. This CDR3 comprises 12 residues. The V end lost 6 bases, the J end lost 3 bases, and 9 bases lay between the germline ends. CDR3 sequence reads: CSVKDYGNTIYF. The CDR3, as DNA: TGCAGCGTAAAGGACTATGGAAACACCATATATTTT.

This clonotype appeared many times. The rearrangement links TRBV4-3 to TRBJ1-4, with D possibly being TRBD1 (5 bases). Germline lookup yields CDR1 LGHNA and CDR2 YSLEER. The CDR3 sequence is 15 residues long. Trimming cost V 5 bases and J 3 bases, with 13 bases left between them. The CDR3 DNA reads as TGCGCCAGCAGCTCGCGGGACGCCTCTAATGAAAAACTGTTTTTT. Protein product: CASSSRDASNEKLFF.

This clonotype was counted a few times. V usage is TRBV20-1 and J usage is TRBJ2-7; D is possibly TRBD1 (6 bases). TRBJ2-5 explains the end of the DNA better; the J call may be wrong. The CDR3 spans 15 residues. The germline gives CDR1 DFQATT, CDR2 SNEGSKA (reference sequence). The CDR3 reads CSARTPGHLLETQYF. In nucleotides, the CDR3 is TGCAGTGCTAGAACACCGGGACATCTGTTAGAGACCCAGTACTTC.

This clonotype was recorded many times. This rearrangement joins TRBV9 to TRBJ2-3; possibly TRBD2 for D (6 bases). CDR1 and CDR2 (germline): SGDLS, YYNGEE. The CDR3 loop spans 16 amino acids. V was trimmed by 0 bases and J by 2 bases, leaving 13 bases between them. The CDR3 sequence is CASSVVGQGLTDTQYF. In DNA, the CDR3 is TGTGCCAGCAGCGTAGTAGGCCAGGGACTCACAGATACGCAGTATTTT.

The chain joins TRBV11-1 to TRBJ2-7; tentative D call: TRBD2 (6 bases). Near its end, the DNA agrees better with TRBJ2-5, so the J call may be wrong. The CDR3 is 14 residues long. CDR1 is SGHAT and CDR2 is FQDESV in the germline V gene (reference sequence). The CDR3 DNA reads TGTGCCAGCAGCTGGGGAGCGGGCGAAGAGACCCAGTACTTC. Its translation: CASSWGAGEETQYF.

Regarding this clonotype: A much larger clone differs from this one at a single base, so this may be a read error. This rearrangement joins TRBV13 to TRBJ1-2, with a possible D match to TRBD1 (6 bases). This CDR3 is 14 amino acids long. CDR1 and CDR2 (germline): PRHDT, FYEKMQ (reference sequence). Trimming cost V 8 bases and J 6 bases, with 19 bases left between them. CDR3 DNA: TGTGCCAGCTCCAGGGGAGGGATTGGAAATGGCTACACCTTC. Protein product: CASSRGGIGNGYTF.

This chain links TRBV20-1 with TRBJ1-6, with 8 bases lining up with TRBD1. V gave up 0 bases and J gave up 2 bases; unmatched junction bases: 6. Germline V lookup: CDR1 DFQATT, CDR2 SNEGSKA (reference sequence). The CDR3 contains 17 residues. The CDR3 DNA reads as TGCAGTGCTAGAGACGGACCACAGGGGGCCTATAATTCACCCCTCCACTTT. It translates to CSARDGPQGAYNSPLHF.

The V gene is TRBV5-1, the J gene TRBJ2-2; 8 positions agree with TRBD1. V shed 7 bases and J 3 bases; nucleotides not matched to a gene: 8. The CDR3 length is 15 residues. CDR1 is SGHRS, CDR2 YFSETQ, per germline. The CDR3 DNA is TGCGCCAGCCATACGGCGGGACAGGACACCGGGGAGCTGTTTTTT. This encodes CASHTAGQDTGELFF.

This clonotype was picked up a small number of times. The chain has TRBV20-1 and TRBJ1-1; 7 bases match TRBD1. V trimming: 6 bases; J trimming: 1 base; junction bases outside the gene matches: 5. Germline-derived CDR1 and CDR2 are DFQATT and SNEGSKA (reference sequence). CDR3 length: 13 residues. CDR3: CSALGQKNTEAFF. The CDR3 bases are TGCAGTGCGCTGGGACAGAAGAACACTGAAGCTTTCTTT.

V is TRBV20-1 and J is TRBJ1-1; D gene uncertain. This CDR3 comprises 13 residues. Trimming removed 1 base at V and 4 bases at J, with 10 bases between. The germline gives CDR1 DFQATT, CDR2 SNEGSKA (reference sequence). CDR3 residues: CSARARIGTEAFF. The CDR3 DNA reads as TGCAGTGCTAGAGCAAGGATCGGCACTGAAGCTTTCTTT.

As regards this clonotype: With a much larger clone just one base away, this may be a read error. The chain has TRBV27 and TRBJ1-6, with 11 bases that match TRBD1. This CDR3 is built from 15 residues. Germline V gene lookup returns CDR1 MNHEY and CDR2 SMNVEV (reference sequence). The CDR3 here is CACSGGTGGTSPLHF. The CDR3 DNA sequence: TGTGCCTGCAGTGGGGGGACAGGGGGTACTTCACCCCTCCACTTT.

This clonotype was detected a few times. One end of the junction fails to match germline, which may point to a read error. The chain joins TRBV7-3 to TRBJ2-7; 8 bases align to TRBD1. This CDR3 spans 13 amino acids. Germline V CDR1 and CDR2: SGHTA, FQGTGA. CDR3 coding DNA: TGTGCCAGCAGCTCCGGACAGGGCTACGGGCAGTACTTC. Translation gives CASSSGQGYGQYF. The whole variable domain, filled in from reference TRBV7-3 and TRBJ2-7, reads GAGVSQTPSNKVTEKGKYVELRCDPISGHTALYWYRQSLGQGPEFLIYFQGTGAADDSGLPNDRFFAVRPEGSVSTLKIQRTERGDSAVYLCASSSGQGYGQYFGPGTRLTVT.

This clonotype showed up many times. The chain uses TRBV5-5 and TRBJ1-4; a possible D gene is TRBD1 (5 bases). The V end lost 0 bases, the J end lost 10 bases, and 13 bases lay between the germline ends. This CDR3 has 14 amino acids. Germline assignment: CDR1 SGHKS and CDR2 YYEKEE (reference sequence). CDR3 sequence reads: CASSLGQGSGKLFF. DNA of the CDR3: TGTGCCAGCAGCTTGGGGCAGGGCTCCGGAAAACTGTTTTTT.

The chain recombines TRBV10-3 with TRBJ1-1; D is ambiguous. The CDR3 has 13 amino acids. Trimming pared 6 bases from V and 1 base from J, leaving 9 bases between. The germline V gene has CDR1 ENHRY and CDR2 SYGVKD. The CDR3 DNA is TGTGCCATCAGCCCGCAGGAGAACACTGAAGCTTTCTTT. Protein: CAISPQENTEAFF.

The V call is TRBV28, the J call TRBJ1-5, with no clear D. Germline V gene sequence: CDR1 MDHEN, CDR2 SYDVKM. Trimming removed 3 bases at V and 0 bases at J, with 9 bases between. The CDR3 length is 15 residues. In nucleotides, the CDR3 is TGTGCCAGCAGTTTTGCGGAAGATAGCAATCAGCCCCAGCATTTT. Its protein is CASSFAEDSNQPQHF.

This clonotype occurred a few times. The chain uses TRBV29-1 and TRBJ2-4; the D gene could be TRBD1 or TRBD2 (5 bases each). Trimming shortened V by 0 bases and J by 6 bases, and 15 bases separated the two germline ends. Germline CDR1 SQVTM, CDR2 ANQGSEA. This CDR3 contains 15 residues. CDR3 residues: CSVEDGTTDPNIQYF. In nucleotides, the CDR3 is TGCAGCGTTGAAGATGGGACGACAGACCCAAACATTCAGTACTTC.

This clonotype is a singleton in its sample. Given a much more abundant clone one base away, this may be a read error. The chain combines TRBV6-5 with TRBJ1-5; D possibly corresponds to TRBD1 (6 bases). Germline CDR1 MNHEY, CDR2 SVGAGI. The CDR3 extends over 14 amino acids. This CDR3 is CASRPEQGNQPQHF. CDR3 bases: TGTGCCAGCAGGCCGGAACAGGGCAACCAGCCCCAGCATTTT.

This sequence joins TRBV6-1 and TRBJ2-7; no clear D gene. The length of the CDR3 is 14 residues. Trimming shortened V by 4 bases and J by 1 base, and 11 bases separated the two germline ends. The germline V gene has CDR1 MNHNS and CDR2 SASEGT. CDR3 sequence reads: CASSGPGHSYEQYF. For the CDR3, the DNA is TGTGCCAGCAGTGGACCCGGGCATTCCTACGAGCAGTACTTC.

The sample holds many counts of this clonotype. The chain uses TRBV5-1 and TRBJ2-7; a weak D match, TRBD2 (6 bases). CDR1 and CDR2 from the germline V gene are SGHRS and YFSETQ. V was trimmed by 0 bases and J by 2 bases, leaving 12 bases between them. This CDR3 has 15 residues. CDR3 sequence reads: CASSLEGLGTYEQYF. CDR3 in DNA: TGCGCCAGCAGCTTGGAGGGACTGGGAACCTACGAGCAGTACTTC. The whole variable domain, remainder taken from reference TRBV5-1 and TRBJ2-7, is KAGVTQTPRYLIKTRGQQVTLSCSPISGHRSVSWYQQTPGQGLQFLFEYFSETQRNKGNFPGRFSGRQFSNSRSEMNVSTLELGDSALYLCASSLEGLGTYEQYFGPGTRLTVT.